One and the same sample provided the 29 T cell receptor beta chains below, sequenced in a study of graft-versus-host responses after intestinal transplantation. No antigen is known for these receptors. Produced via immunoSEQ multiplex PCR; TCRdb's table is partial and in-frame only. The sample consists of some 87,000 clones, over 85% of them appearing once. The material sequenced was unstimulated CD4+ T cells sorted from spleen or lymph node cells, taken before intestinal transplant. The receptors stem from a human donor who received an intestinal transplant.

The V and J genes are TRBV27 and TRBJ2-7; 7 bases line up with TRBD1. V shed 5 bases, J shed 3 bases, and the junction held 7 bases outside the gene matches. Germline CDR1 is MNHEY and CDR2 is SMNVEV (reference sequence). The CDR3 totals 14 residues. CDR3 bases: TGTGCCAGCAGTAGGACAGGTTCTCACTACGAGCAGTACTTC. This codes for CASSRTGSHYEQYF.

The rearrangement uses TRBV10-2 and TRBJ1-5; D is ambiguous. Germline CDR1 is WSHSY and CDR2 is SAAADI. This CDR3 contains 15 residues. V lost 2 bases and J 4 bases, leaving 12 bases between the germline ends. CDR3 DNA sequence: TGCGCCAGCAGTGAGATCGGGAGGCAGAATCAGCCCCAGCATTTT. It encodes CASSEIGRQNQPQHF.

This chain joins TRBV5-8 and TRBJ2-2, with D maybe TRBD1 (6 bases). With 4 bases removed from V and 3 bases from J, the gap between germline ends came to 13 bases. Germline CDR1 SGHTS, CDR2 YDEGEE. The CDR3 has 15 amino acids. Here the CDR3 reads CASSLLGQDTGELFF. The DNA for the CDR3 is TGTGCCAGCAGCCTCTTGGGACAAGACACCGGGGAGCTGTTTTTT.

The gene calls are TRBV27 and TRBJ2-1; 15 bases match TRBD2. Losses at the gene ends were 6 bases for V and 2 bases for J; bases not matched to a gene: 11. CDR3 length equals 19 residues. In germline, CDR1 is MNHEY, CDR2 SMNVEV (reference sequence). In DNA form, the CDR3 reads TGTGCCAGCAGGCTTAGGCCGGGACTAGCGGGAGGCGCCTACAATGAGCAGTTCTTC. Translated: CASRLRPGLAGGAYNEQFF.

The V and J genes are TRBV15 and TRBJ2-7; 12 bases map to TRBD1. The CDR3 has 16 amino acids. Losses at the gene ends were 3 bases for V and 2 bases for J; bases not matched to a gene: 5. Germline CDR1 LNHNV, CDR2 YYDKDF (reference sequence). In nucleotides, the CDR3 is TGTGCCACCAGCAGTGGGACAGGGGGCCAGACCTACGAGCAGTACTTC. Its translation is CATSSGTGGQTYEQYF.

V and J are TRBV30 and TRBJ2-7; a weak D match, TRBD2 (6 bases). Trimming removed 2 bases from V and 1 base from J, with 9 bases in between. Germline lookup yields CDR1 GTSNPN and CDR2 SVGIG (reference sequence). This CDR3 contains 13 residues. The chain's CDR3 is CAWSNSGSYEQYF. The CDR3 bases are TGTGCCTGGAGTAATAGCGGATCCTACGAGCAGTACTTC.

This chain uses TRBV10-3 with TRBJ2-7; a possible D gene is TRBD1 (6 bases). The CDR3 contains 13 residues. Germline values: CDR1 ENHRY, CDR2 SYGVKD. V gave up 5 bases and J gave up 2 bases, with 10 bases separating them. In DNA, the CDR3 is TGTGCCATCAGTAAGGACAGAACCTACGAGCAGTACTTC. It yields the protein CAISKDRTYEQYF.

The J gene is TRBJ2-1, the V gene TRBV18; perhaps TRBD1 as D (6 bases). CDR3 length equals 14 residues. CDR1 is KGHSH and CDR2 is LQKENI in the germline V gene. Trimming removed 0 bases at V and 4 bases at J, with 7 bases between. CDR3 sequence: CASSPPDRYNEQFF. CDR3 bases: TGTGCCAGCTCACCACCTGACAGGTACAATGAGCAGTTCTTC.

This rearrangement joins TRBV10-3 to TRBJ2-2; maybe TRBD2 (5 bases). The CDR3 runs 14 residues. The ends were cut back, 4 bases at V and 5 bases at J, with 11 bases in the middle. Germline CDR1 ENHRY, CDR2 SYGVKD. The DNA for the CDR3 is TGTGCCATCAGTGGGTTTGAGCGGACCGGGGAGCTGTTTTTT. Translation: CAISGFERTGELFF.

This sequence joins TRBV11-2 and TRBJ1-3; 7 bases align to TRBD1. The V and J ends lost 1 base and 3 bases, in that order; junction bases with no gene match: 6. The CDR3 covers 16 residues. Germline values: CDR1 SGHAT, CDR2 FQNNGV. CDR3 sequence: CASSLVEGARGNTIYF. CDR3 coding DNA: TGTGCCAGCAGCTTAGTGGAGGGGGCGCGTGGAAACACCATATATTTT.

The chain combines TRBV6-1 with TRBJ1-3; D remains unclear. V was shortened by 2 bases and J by 4 bases, with 12 bases between the two germline ends. This CDR3 comprises 15 residues. Per germline, CDR1 MNHNS and CDR2 SASEGT. CDR3: CASSEPGYRGNTIYF. The CDR3 DNA reads TGTGCCAGCAGTGAACCCGGGTATCGAGGAAACACCATATATTTT.

The CDR3, as DNA: TGTGCCAGCAGCTTAGGCCCCAATGCGGTTCAGCCCCAGCATTTT. It encodes CASSLGPNAVQPQHF. The chain links TRBV11-2 to TRBJ1-5; D gene ambiguous. Trimming left V 1 base short and J 6 bases short, with 13 bases between. Germline CDR1 is SGHAT and CDR2 is FQNNGV. The CDR3 has 15 residues.

V and J are TRBV10-3 and TRBJ1-1; the D gene is possibly TRBD1 (6 bases). CDR3 size: 17 residues. Germline values: CDR1 ENHRY, CDR2 SYGVKD. Trimming took off 5 bases at V and 3 bases at J, with 22 bases between the two ends. The CDR3 bases are TGTGCCATCAGTCGGAGGACAGCAGAGAGGATAGACACTGAAGCTTTCTTT. Its protein is CAISRRTAERIDTEAFF.

The chain is built from TRBV20-1 and TRBJ1-1; D unresolved. CDR1 is DFQATT and CDR2 is SNEGSKA in the germline V gene (reference sequence). The CDR3 loop spans 11 amino acids. V lost 1 base to trimming and J lost 5 bases, with 5 bases between them. The CDR3 nucleotides read TGCAGTGCTAGAGCCCAGACTGAAGCTTTCTTT. Its protein is CSARAQTEAFF.

This chain joins TRBV14 and TRBJ2-1; D is unresolved. In germline, CDR1 is SGHDN, CDR2 FVKESK. Trimming shortened V by 5 bases and J by 0 bases, and 23 bases separated the two germline ends. The CDR3 contains 19 residues. This CDR3 is CASSNLRVESLSSYNEQFF. The CDR3 DNA follows: TGTGCCAGCAGCAACTTGAGAGTGGAGTCACTAAGCTCCTACAATGAGCAGTTCTTC.

J is TRBJ2-7 and V is TRBV5-1, with D perhaps assigned TRBD1 or TRBD2 (5 bases each). The V and J ends lost 3 bases and 3 bases respectively, with 7 bases between them. The CDR3 covers 12 residues. The V gene's germline CDR1 is SGHRS and CDR2 YFSETQ. The DNA for the CDR3 is TGCGCCAGCAGCTGGGACGGCTACGAGCAGTACTTC. Residues: CASSWDGYEQYF.

The V and J genes are TRBV5-1 and TRBJ2-5; either TRBD1 or TRBD2 may fit D (5 bases each). CDR1 is SGHRS, CDR2 YFSETQ, per germline. Trimming removed 4 bases at V and 4 bases at J, with 11 bases between. This CDR3 has 13 amino acids. The CDR3 region is CASSRDPGETQYF. In DNA, the CDR3 is TGCGCCAGCAGCAGGGACCCAGGAGAGACCCAGTACTTC.

The gene calls are TRBV5-1 and TRBJ1-2, with D uncertain. Trimming stripped 0 bases from V and 0 bases from J, with 9 bases between. From germline, CDR1 is SGHRS and CDR2 YFSETQ. The CDR3 loop spans 15 amino acids. CDR3 DNA sequence: TGCGCCAGCAGCTTGGCAGGACTCGCTAACTATGGCTACACCTTC. Translated, it gives CASSLAGLANYGYTF.

The genes are TRBV18 and TRBJ2-5; a weak D match, TRBD1 (6 bases). This CDR3 comprises 13 residues. Trimming left V 2 bases short and J 5 bases short, with 9 bases between. Germline CDR1 and CDR2: KGHSH and LQKENI. CDR3 protein: CASSPGGGETQYF. The CDR3 DNA follows: TGTGCCAGCTCACCAGGGGGCGGGGAGACCCAGTACTTC.

The CDR3 DNA sequence: TGTGCCAGCAGCTTGAGGCTAGCGGCCGATACGCAGTATTTT. This codes for CASSLRLAADTQYF. This sequence joins TRBV5-8 and TRBJ2-3, with TRBD2 matching over 7 bases. The CDR3 is 14 residues long. Looked up from germline, CDR1 is SGHTS and CDR2 is YDEGEE. J lost 6 bases, V lost 1 base, and 5 bases had no gene match.

The rearrangement uses TRBV5-1 and TRBJ1-2; D unclear. The CDR3 has 15 residues. The V gene's germline CDR1 is SGHRS and CDR2 YFSETQ. The V end was cut by 0 bases, the J end by 3 bases, with 12 bases between. As DNA, the CDR3 is TGCGCCAGCAGCTTGGCCGGGTTGAATGACTATGGCTACACCTTC. Translation: CASSLAGLNDYGYTF.

The chain recombines TRBV19 with TRBJ2-7; no reliable D call. Germline V gene data show CDR1 as LNHDA and CDR2 as SQIVND (reference sequence). This CDR3 spans 12 amino acids. The V end was cut by 9 bases, the J end by 2 bases, with 11 bases between. The CDR3 DNA reads as TGTGCCAGCCCCCCCGAGGCCTACGAGCAGTACTTC. Translated: CASPPEAYEQYF.

The chain uses TRBV6-6 and TRBJ2-7, with TRBD1 matching 8 bases. Germline V gene data show CDR1 as MNHNY and CDR2 as SVGAGI (reference sequence). The CDR3 spans 15 residues. After removal of 2 bases from V and 2 bases from J, the junction contained 5 bases not matched to a gene. The CDR3 here is CASSYEQGGPYEQYF. Written as DNA, the CDR3 is TGTGCCAGCAGTTACGAACAGGGGGGCCCCTACGAGCAGTACTTC.

Only one count was recorded for this clone. The rearrangement links TRBV25-1 to TRBJ2-2; unclear D gene. Germline V lookup: CDR1 MGHDK, CDR2 SYGVNS. This CDR3 contains 15 residues. Trimming removed 4 bases from V and 7 bases from J, with 16 bases in between. CDR3 sequence (DNA): TGTGCCAGCAGTGCGCGACCCTCGAGTGGCGGGGAGCTGTTTTTT. Translating gives CASSARPSSGGELFF.

For the CDR3, the DNA is TGTGCCAGCAGTTACTCGATTCTGAACACTGAAGCTTTCTTT. It specifies CASSYSILNTEAFF. The J gene is TRBJ1-1, the V gene TRBV6-5; D not certain. The germline gives CDR1 MNHEY, CDR2 SVGAGI. This CDR3 region has 14 residues. Trimming cost V 0 bases and J 0 bases, with 5 bases left between them.

The chain recombines TRBV9 with TRBJ2-1; 7 nucleotides match TRBD2. CDR3 length: 16 residues. V shed 0 bases and J 4 bases; nucleotides not matched to a gene: 7. The V gene's germline CDR1 is SGDLS and CDR2 YYNGEE. The CDR3 DNA reads TGTGCCAGCAGCGTAGTTGGCGGGAGAGGTTACAATGAGCAGTTCTTC. It yields the protein CASSVVGGRGYNEQFF.

The chain couples TRBV18 to TRBJ2-5; 9 nucleotides agree with TRBD1. CDR3 length: 14 residues. The germline V gene encodes CDR1 KGHSH and CDR2 LQKENI. V was pared by 3 bases and J by 4 bases, with 3 bases of the junction left unmatched. The CDR3 region is CASSPGQGRETQYF. The CDR3 region has the DNA TGTGCCAGCTCACCCGGACAGGGGCGAGAGACCCAGTACTTC.

The rearrangement uses TRBV28 and TRBJ2-5; 7 nucleotides align to TRBD1. Trimming removed 10 bases from V and 5 bases from J; junction bases left unmatched: 19. Germline V gene sequence: CDR1 MDHEN, CDR2 SYDVKM. This CDR3 region has 16 residues. In DNA form, the CDR3 reads TGTGCCACCTCAGGGGCCGACAGGGCGAGTGAGGAGACCCAGTACTTC. Residues: CATSGADRASEETQYF.

This chain links TRBV5-1 with TRBJ2-2, with TRBD1 matching over 8 bases. This CDR3 spans 16 amino acids. V lost 3 bases and J lost 2; bases outside the gene matches: 6. Germline CDR1 reads SGHRS; CDR2 reads YFSETQ. The CDR3 is CASSWGAGGNTGELFF. CDR3 bases: TGCGCCAGCAGCTGGGGGGCAGGGGGCAACACCGGGGAGCTGTTTTTT. Together with reference TRBV5-1 and TRBJ2-2, the CDR3 gives the full variable domain: KAGVTQTPRYLIKTRGQQVTLSCSPISGHRSVSWYQQTPGQGLQFLFEYFSETQRNKGNFPGRFSGRQFSNSRSEMNVSTLELGDSALYLCASSWGAGGNTGELFFGEGSRLTVL.